These 19 T cell receptor beta chains came from one sample sequenced in a study of blood T cell repertoires in COVID-19 (dated by TCRdb to between 2020 and 2021). Libraries were built with the immunoSEQ multiplex PCR assay. Imported from immuneACCESS, the table was reduced by TCRdb to in-frame sequences with V and J called. These copies leave out some clones; in studies compared against another copy, an unresolved V gene accounts for under half, and the cause of the remainder is not known. Here the sample has roughly 410,000 clones; around 91% occur a single time. The ten top clones hold around 1.5% of the sample. The sequenced sample was peripheral blood. The receptors come from a middle-aged woman with COVID-19, enrolled during active disease.

This rearrangement joins TRBV25-1 to TRBJ2-2; D is possibly TRBD1 (5 bases). V dropped 1 base and J dropped 0 bases, with 15 bases sitting between them. Per the germline V gene, CDR1 is MGHDK and CDR2 is SYGVNS. The CDR3 loop spans 18 amino acids. Written as DNA, the CDR3 is TGTGCCAGCAGTGAATTGGCTCAGGGATTCACGAACACCGGGGAGCTGTTTTTT. It encodes CASSELAQGFTNTGELFF.

This chain connects TRBV28 to TRBJ2-7, with a possible D match to TRBD1 (8 bases). V shed 2 bases and J shed 4 bases, with 15 bases lying between them. This CDR3 comprises 15 residues. Germline lookup yields CDR1 MDHEN and CDR2 SYDVKM. The CDR3 loop reads CASSLPYRGGYEQYF. CDR3 nucleotides: TGTGCCAGCAGTTTACCCTACAGGGGGGGATACGAGCAGTACTTC.

This clone was found a few times. This rearrangement joins TRBV19 to TRBJ1-2, with 11 bases that match TRBD1. Germline CDR1 is LNHDA and CDR2 is SQIVND (reference sequence). This CDR3 is built from 17 residues. V lost 2 bases and J lost 1; bases outside the gene matches: 6. CDR3 DNA: TGTGCCAGTAGTATACTGGGACAGGGGGGATTTAACTATGGCTACACCTTC. It codes for CASSILGQGGFNYGYTF.

V gene TRBV7-2 combines with J gene TRBJ1-2; D ambiguous. This CDR3 has 15 residues. V was pared by 4 bases and J by 4 bases, with 16 bases between. Per germline, CDR1 SGHTA and CDR2 FQGNSA. The CDR3 DNA is TGTGCCAGCAGCTCCCCTGGACTGCAATCCTATGGCTACACCTTC. As protein: CASSSPGLQSYGYTF.

About this clone: A junction boundary mismatches the germline segment, possibly from a read error. CDR3 protein: CASSQDLGTYTQYF. CDR3 nucleotides: TGTGCCAGCAGCCAAGATCTGGGCACATATACGCAGTATTTT. The chain has TRBV3-1 (or the pseudogene TRBV3-2) and TRBJ2-3, with D uncertain. CDR1 and CDR2 (germline): LGHDT, YNNKEL (reference sequence). The CDR3 contains 14 residues.

This sequence joins TRBV27 and TRBJ1-2, with D possibly matching TRBD1 (6 bases). Per the germline V gene, CDR1 is MNHEY and CDR2 is SMNVEV (reference sequence). The CDR3 loop spans 14 amino acids. V was shortened by 4 bases and J by 8 bases, with 17 bases between the two germline ends. This CDR3 reads CASSSLGGLGGYTF. The DNA of the CDR3 is TGTGCCAGCAGTTCCCTGGGGGGGCTGGGGGGCTACACCTTC.

For this clone: Compared with germline, one end of the junction differs, possibly owing to a read error. This sequence joins TRBV13 and TRBJ1-2, with D possibly matching TRBD1 (6 bases). CDR1 is PRHDT, CDR2 FYEKMQ, per germline (reference sequence). The CDR3 spans 14 residues. The CDR3 region has the DNA TGTGCCAGCAGCTTGGGGGCAACAGGGATAATGGCCTTCTTC. Encoded protein: CASSLGATGIMAFF.

V is TRBV19 and J is TRBJ2-7; TRBD1 aligns across 12 bases. This CDR3 is 16 amino acids long. V gave up 9 bases and J gave up 2 bases; unmatched junction bases: 11. Germline V CDR1 and CDR2: LNHDA, SQIVND (reference sequence). Here the CDR3 DNA reads TGTGCCAGCGGCGGGACAGGGGGCATCTCAACCTACGAGCAGTACTTC. Translation gives CASGGTGGISTYEQYF.

This chain joins TRBV7-3 and TRBJ1-1, with D possibly TRBD1 on 5 matching bases. The CDR3 is 13 residues long. In germline, CDR1 is SGHTA, CDR2 FQGTGA. Trimming took 2 bases from V and 1 from J, leaving 5 bases between them. DNA of the CDR3: TGTGCCAGCAGCTTACAGGGGAACACTGAAGCTTTCTTT. It yields the protein CASSLQGNTEAFF.

The J gene is TRBJ1-5, the V gene TRBV24-1; 7 bases align to TRBD1. With V trimmed by 9 bases and J by 2 bases, 6 bases remained unmatched. The CDR3 covers 14 residues. Germline assignment: CDR1 KGHDR and CDR2 SFDVKD. Here the CDR3 reads CATGTDRGNQPQHF. Written as DNA, the CDR3 is TGTGCCACCGGGACAGACCGAGGCAATCAGCCCCAGCATTTT.

The V call is TRBV5-1, the J call TRBJ1-6, with TRBD1 matching over 7 bases. J was trimmed by 7 bases and V by 4 bases; bases with no gene match: 8. This CDR3 spans 15 amino acids. Germline loops: CDR1 SGHRS, CDR2 YFSETQ. Here the CDR3 DNA reads TGCGCCAGCAGCGTAGACAGGGTTGGCAATTCACCCCTCCACTTT. Protein: CASSVDRVGNSPLHF.

The rearrangement links TRBV30 to TRBJ1-6, with unresolved D. V was cut by 3 bases and J by 8 bases, with 17 bases left in between. CDR3 size: 15 residues. Per the germline V gene, CDR1 is GTSNPN and CDR2 is SVGIG (reference sequence). The CDR3 loop reads CAWRSKGAEDSPLHF. DNA for the CDR3: TGTGCCTGGAGGTCTAAGGGAGCAGAGGATTCACCCCTCCACTTT.

The chain employs TRBV5-4 and TRBJ1-4; D unresolved. CDR3 length: 16 residues. V was cut by 4 bases and J by 5 bases, with 18 bases left in between. Germline CDR1 and CDR2: SGHNT and YYREEE (reference sequence). The CDR3 coding sequence is TGTGCCAGCAGCACCCCCGGGATGGGTCAGAATGAAAAACTGTTTTTT. It specifies CASSTPGMGQNEKLFF.

The chain uses TRBV11-3 and TRBJ1-1; D perhaps matches TRBD1 (5 bases). Germline values: CDR1 SGHNT, CDR2 YENEEA. The CDR3 contains 14 residues. The V end was cut by 5 bases, the J end by 1 base, with 11 bases between. CDR3 loop: CASSRGGTNTEAFF. In DNA, the CDR3 is TGTGCCAGCAGCCGCGGGGGGACGAACACTGAAGCTTTCTTT.

The rearrangement joins TRBV9 to TRBJ2-7; D remains ambiguous. The CDR3 totals 14 residues. Germline CDR1 reads SGDLS; CDR2 reads YYNGEE. V lost 2 bases and J lost 6, with 15 bases in between. CDR3 bases: TGTGCCAGCAGCGTTGAACCGGGTAATGGCGAGCAGTACTTC. Amino acids: CASSVEPGNGEQYF.

The V and J genes are TRBV28 and TRBJ1-4; D not certain. The CDR3 is made up of 14 amino acids. V dropped 3 bases and J dropped 0 bases, with 5 bases sitting between them. CDR1 is MDHEN and CDR2 is SYDVKM in the germline V gene. CDR3 DNA: TGTGCCAGCAGTTTCGTCTCAACTAATGAAAAACTGTTTTTT. This sequence encodes CASSFVSTNEKLFF.

The J gene is TRBJ2-3, the V gene TRBV5-1; 11 bases line up with TRBD2. The CDR3 runs to 17 residues. Unmatched junction bases numbered 8, after V lost 4 bases and J lost 1 base. Germline values: CDR1 SGHRS, CDR2 YFSETQ. In DNA, the CDR3 is TGCGCCAGCAGCCCGCCGACTAGCGGGGAGGGCACAGATACGCAGTATTTT. Residues: CASSPPTSGEGTDTQYF.

This clone was observed once. The chain recombines TRBV28 with TRBJ1-6; TRBD1 matches 7 bases. The ends lost 7 bases at V and 7 bases at J; junction bases unmatched: 7. Germline V gives CDR1 MDHEN, CDR2 SYDVKM. CDR3 size: 14 residues. In nucleotides, the CDR3 is TGTGCCAGCATCATACAGGGGAGCAATTCACCCCTCCACTTT. Amino acid sequence: CASIIQGSNSPLHF.

The chain joins TRBV11-1 to TRBJ2-7, with TRBD1 matching 7 bases. The germline CDR1 and CDR2 sequences are SGHAT and FQDESV (reference sequence). The CDR3 covers 15 residues. After removal of 2 bases from V and 0 bases from J, the junction contained 4 bases not matched to a gene. CDR3 DNA: TGTGCCAGCAGCTTATTGGGGACAGCCTCCTACGAGCAGTACTTC. This encodes CASSLLGTASYEQYF.